One sample yielded the 4 T cell receptor beta chains listed below, sequenced in a study of T cells after yellow fever vaccination. Via MiXCR, TCRdb re-called the 5' RACE reads, giving one row per CDR3 protein. The sample contains 200,000 to 250,000 distinct CDR3 sequences, less than 9% of which appear only once. This sample comprised CD4+ T cells sorted from PBMCs, obtained 15 days after the yellow fever booster vaccination. The receptors originated from a man aged 25 to 40 who received the YFV17D yellow fever vaccine.

This clonotype was observed a handful of times. The chain uses TRBV30 and TRBJ2-7; 11 nucleotides line up with TRBD2. The junction had 11 bases not matched to a gene; V was cut back by 6 bases and J by 7 bases. From germline, CDR1 is GTSNPN and CDR2 SVGIG (reference sequence). This CDR3 contains 14 residues. CDR3 nucleotides: TGTGCCTGTAATAGCGGGAGGGGAGAGCGAGAGCAGTACTTC. Translating gives CACNSGRGEREQYF.

The chain joins TRBV9 to TRBJ2-2; D assignment may be TRBD1 or TRBD2 (5 bases each). The CDR3 covers 19 residues. Looked up from germline, CDR1 is SGDLS and CDR2 is YYNGEE. The germline V and J ends were trimmed by 0 bases and 5 bases, with 23 bases remaining between them. The CDR3, as DNA: TGTGCCAGCAGCGTAGCTCTTGGTAGGACACTAGAAAATACCGGGGAGCTGTTTTTT. Translating gives CASSVALGRTLENTGELFF. Using reference TRBV9 and TRBJ2-2 for the parts outside the CDR3, the full variable domain is DSGVTQTPKHLITATGQRVTLRCSPRSGDLSVYWYQQSLDQGLQFLIQYYNGEERAKGNILERFSAQQFPDLHSELNLSSLELGDSALYFCASSVALGRTLENTGELFFGEGSRLTVL.

This clonotype occurred many times. The gene calls are TRBV28 and TRBJ2-7, with D possibly TRBD1 on 6 matching bases. V was clipped by 5 bases and J by 4 bases, with 21 bases between them. This CDR3 comprises 16 residues. Germline V gene data show CDR1 as MDHEN and CDR2 as SYDVKM. The CDR3 coding sequence is TGTGCCAGCAGTACCCCTACTGGGGGCGCGAGGTACGAGCAGTACTTC. Protein sequence: CASSTPTGGARYEQYF.

CDR3 sequence: CASSKEMPGRINSPLHF. CDR3 coding DNA: TGCGCCAGCAGCAAAGAAATGCCGGGACGGATTAATTCACCCCTCCACTTT. The chain has TRBV5-1 and TRBJ1-6, with TRBD1 as a possible D gene (5 bases). Trimming removed 4 bases at V and 6 bases at J, with 20 bases between. The V gene's germline CDR1 is SGHRS and CDR2 YFSETQ. The CDR3 totals 17 residues. Supplemented by reference TRBV5-1 and TRBJ1-6, the full variable domain reads KAGVTQTPRYLIKTRGQQVTLSCSPISGHRSVSWYQQTPGQGLQFLFEYFSETQRNKGNFPGRFSGRQFSNSRSEMNVSTLELGDSALYLCASSKEMPGRINSPLHFGNGTRLTVT.